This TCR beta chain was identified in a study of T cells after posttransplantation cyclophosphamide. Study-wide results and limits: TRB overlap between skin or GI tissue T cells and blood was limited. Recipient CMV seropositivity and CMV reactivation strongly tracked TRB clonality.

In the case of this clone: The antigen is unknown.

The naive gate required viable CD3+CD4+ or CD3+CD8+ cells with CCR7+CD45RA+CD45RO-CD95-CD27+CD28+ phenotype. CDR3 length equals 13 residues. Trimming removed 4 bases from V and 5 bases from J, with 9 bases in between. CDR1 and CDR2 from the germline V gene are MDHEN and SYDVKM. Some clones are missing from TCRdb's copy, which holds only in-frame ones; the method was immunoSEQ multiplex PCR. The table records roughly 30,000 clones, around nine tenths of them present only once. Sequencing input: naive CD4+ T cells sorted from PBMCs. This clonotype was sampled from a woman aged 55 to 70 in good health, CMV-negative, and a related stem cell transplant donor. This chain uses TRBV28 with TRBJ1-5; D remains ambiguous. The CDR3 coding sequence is TGTGCCAGCAGTTCGGACTTCTATCAGCCCCAGCATTTT. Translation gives CASSSDFYQPQHF.